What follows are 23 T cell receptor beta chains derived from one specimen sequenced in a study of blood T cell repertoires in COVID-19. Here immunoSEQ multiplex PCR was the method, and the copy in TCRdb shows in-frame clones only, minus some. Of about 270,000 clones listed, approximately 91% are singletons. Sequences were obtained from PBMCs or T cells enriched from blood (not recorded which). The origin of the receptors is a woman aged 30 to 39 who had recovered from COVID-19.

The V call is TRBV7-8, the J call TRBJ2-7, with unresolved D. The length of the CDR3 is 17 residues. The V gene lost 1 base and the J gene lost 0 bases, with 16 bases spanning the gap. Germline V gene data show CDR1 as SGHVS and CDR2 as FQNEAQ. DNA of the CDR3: TGTGCCAGCAGCTTAGTACGGCCTAACAACAGCTCCTACGAGCAGTACTTC. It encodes CASSLVRPNNSSYEQYF.

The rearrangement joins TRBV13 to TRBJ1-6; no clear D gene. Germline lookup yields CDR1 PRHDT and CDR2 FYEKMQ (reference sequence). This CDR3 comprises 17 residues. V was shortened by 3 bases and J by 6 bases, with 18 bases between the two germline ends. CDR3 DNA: TGTGCCAGCAGCTTTAGCCCCCTCGTAGGCGGTAATTCACCCCTCCACTTT. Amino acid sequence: CASSFSPLVGGNSPLHF.

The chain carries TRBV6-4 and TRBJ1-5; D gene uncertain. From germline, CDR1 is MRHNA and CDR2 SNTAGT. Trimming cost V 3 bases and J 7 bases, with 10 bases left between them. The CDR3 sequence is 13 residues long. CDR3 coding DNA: TGTGCCAGCAGTGAGGGCAGGCAACAGCCCCAGCATTTT. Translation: CASSEGRQQPQHF.

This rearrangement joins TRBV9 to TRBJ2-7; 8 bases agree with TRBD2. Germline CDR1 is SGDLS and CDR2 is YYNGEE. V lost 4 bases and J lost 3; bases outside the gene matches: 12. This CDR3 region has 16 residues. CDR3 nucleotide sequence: TGTGCCAGCAGCCCTCGTGGAAGCGGGAGAGTCTACGAGCAGTACTTC. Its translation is CASSPRGSGRVYEQYF. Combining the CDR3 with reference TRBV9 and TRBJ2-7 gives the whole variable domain DSGVTQTPKHLITATGQRVTLRCSPRSGDLSVYWYQQSLDQGLQFLIQYYNGEERAKGNILERFSAQQFPDLHSELNLSSLELGDSALYFCASSPRGSGRVYEQYFGPGTRLTVT.

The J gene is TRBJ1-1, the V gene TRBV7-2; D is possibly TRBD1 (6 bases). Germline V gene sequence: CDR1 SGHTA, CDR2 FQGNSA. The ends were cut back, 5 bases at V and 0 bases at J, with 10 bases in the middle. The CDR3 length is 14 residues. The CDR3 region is CASSQRQVNTEAFF. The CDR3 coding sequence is TGTGCCAGCAGCCAACGACAGGTGAACACTGAAGCTTTCTTT.

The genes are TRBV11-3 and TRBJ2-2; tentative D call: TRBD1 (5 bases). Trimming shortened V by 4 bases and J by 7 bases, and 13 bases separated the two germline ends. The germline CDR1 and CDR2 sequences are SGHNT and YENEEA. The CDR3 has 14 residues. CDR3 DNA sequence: TGTGCCAGCAGCTCCCCCTGGGGCGACGGGGAGCTGTTTTTT. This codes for CASSSPWGDGELFF.

CDR3 region: CASSWASNQPQHF. DNA for the CDR3: TGTGCCAGCAGCTGGGCTAGCAATCAGCCCCAGCATTTT. V and J are TRBV11-2 and TRBJ1-5; D unresolved. Germline CDR1 and CDR2: SGHAT and FQNNGV. V was cut by 4 bases and J by 0 bases, with 4 bases left in between. The CDR3 consists of 13 residues.

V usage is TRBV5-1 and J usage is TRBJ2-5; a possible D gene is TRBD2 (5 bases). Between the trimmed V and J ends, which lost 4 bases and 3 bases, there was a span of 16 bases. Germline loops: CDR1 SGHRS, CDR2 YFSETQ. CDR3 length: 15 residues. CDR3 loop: CASSLEAGGEETQYF. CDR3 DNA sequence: TGCGCCAGCAGCCTGGAGGCGGGTGGCGAAGAGACCCAGTACTTC.

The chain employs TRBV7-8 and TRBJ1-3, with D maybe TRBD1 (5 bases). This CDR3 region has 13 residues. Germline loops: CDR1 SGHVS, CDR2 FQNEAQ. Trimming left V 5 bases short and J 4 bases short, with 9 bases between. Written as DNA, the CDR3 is TGTGCCAGCAGCCATGGGGCCGGAAACACCATATATTTT. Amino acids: CASSHGAGNTIYF.

In DNA form, the CDR3 reads TGTGCCAGCAGTGAAGAGGGGGCCCAGCCCTACGAGCAGTACTTC. Translation: CASSEEGAQPYEQYF. The V and J genes are TRBV2 and TRBJ2-7; TRBD1 agrees at 7 bases. The CDR3 is made up of 15 amino acids. With V trimmed by 1 base and J by 2 bases, 5 bases remained unmatched. The germline V gene encodes CDR1 SNHLY and CDR2 FYNNEI.

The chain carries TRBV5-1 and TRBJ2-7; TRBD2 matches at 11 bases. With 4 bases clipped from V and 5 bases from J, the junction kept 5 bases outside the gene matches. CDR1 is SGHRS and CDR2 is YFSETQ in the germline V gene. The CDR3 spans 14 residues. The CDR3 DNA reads TGCGCCAGCAGCGGAACTAGCGGGAGCAACGAGCAGTACTTC. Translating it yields CASSGTSGSNEQYF. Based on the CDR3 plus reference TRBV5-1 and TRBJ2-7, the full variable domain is KAGVTQTPRYLIKTRGQQVTLSCSPISGHRSVSWYQQTPGQGLQFLFEYFSETQRNKGNFPGRFSGRQFSNSRSEMNVSTLELGDSALYLCASSGTSGSNEQYFGPGTRLTVT.

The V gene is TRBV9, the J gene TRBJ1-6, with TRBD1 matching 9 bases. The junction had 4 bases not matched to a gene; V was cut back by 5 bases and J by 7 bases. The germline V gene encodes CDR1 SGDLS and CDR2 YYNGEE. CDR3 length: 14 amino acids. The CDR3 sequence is CASSPTGGNSPLHF. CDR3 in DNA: TGTGCCAGCAGTCCGACAGGGGGAAATTCACCCCTCCACTTT.

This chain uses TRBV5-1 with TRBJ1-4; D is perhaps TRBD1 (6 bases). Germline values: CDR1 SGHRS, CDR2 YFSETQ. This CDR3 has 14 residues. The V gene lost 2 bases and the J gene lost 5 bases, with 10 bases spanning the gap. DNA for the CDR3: TGCGCCAGCAGCTTCCAGGGGTCGAATGAAAAACTGTTTTTT. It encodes CASSFQGSNEKLFF.

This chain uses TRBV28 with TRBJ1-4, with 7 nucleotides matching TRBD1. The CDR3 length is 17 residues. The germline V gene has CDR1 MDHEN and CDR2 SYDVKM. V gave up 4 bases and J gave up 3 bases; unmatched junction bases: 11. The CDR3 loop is CASSSILQGVANEKLFF. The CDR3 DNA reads TGTGCCAGCAGTTCGATCCTTCAGGGGGTAGCTAATGAAAAACTGTTTTTT.

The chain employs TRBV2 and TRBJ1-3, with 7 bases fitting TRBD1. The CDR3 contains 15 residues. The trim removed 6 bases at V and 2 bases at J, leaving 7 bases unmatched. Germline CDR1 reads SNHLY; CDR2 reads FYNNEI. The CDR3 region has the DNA TGTGCCAGCAGCGGCGGGACAGCCACTGGAAACACCATATATTTT. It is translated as CASSGGTATGNTIYF. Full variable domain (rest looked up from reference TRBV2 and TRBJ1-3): EPEVTQTPSHQVTQMGQEVILRCVPISNHLYFYWYRQILGQKVEFLVSFYNNEISEKSEIFDDQFSVERPDGSNFTLKIRSTKLEDSAMYFCASSGGTATGNTIYFGEGSWLTVV.

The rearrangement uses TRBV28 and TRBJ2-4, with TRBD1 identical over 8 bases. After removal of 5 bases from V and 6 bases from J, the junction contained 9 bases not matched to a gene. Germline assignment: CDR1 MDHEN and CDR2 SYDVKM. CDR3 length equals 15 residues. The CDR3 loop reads CASSPRTGSGNIQYF. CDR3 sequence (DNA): TGTGCCAGCAGTCCCAGGACAGGGTCTGGAAACATTCAGTACTTC.

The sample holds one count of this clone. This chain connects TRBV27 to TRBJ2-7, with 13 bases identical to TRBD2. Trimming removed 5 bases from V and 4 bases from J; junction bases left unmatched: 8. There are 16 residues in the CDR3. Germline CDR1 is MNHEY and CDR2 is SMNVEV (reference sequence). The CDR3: CASSMAGLAGRYEQYF. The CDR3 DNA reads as TGTGCCAGCAGTATGGCGGGACTAGCGGGGCGGTACGAGCAGTACTTC.

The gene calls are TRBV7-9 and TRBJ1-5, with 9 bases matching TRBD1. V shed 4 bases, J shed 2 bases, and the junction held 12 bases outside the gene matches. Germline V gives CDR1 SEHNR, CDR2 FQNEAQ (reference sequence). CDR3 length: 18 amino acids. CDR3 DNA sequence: TGTGCCAGCAGCTACGAGACAGGGGGGTCGATAGGCAATCAGCCCCAGCATTTT. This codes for CASSYETGGSIGNQPQHF.

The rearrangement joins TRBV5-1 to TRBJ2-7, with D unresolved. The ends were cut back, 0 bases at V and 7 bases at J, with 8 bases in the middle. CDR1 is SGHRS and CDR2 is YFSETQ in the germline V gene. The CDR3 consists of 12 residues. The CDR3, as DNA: TGCGCCAGCAGCTTGGCCGGCGGTGAGCAGTACTTC. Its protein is CASSLAGGEQYF. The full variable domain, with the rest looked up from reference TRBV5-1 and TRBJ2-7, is KAGVTQTPRYLIKTRGQQVTLSCSPISGHRSVSWYQQTPGQGLQFLFEYFSETQRNKGNFPGRFSGRQFSNSRSEMNVSTLELGDSALYLCASSLAGGEQYFGPGTRLTVT.

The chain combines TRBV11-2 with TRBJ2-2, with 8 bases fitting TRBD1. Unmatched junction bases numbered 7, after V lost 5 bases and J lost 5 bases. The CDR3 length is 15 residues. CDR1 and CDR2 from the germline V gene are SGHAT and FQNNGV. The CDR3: CASSQDRVKTGELFF. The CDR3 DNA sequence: TGTGCCAGCAGCCAGGACAGGGTGAAGACCGGGGAGCTGTTTTTT. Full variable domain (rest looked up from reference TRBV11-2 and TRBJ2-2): EAGVAQSPRYKIIEKRQSVAFWCNPISGHATLYWYQQILGQGPKLLIQFQNNGVVDDSQLPKDRFSAERLKGVDSTLKIQPAKLEDSAVYLCASSQDRVKTGELFFGEGSRLTVL.

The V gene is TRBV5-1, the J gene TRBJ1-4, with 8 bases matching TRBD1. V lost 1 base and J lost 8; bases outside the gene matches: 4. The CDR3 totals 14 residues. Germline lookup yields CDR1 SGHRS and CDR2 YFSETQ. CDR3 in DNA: TGCGCCAGCAGCTTGCAGGGGGCAGAGGAAAAACTGTTTTTT. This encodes CASSLQGAEEKLFF.

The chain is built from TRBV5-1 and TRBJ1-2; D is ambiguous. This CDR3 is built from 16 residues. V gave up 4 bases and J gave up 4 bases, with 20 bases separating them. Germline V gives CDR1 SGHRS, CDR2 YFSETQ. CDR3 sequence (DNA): TGCGCCAGCAGCGGCGGGTTGTCAGACGGATTCTATGGCTACACCTTC. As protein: CASSGGLSDGFYGYTF.

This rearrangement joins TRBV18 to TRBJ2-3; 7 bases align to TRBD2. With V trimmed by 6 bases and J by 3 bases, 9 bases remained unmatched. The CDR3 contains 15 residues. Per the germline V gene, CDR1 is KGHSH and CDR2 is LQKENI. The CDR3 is CASSPQGAGTDTQYF. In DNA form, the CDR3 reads TGTGCCAGCTCGCCGCAGGGAGCGGGGACAGATACGCAGTATTTT.